Each of the 10 T cell receptor beta chains below was sequenced from the same sample in a study of T cells expressing NK-cell markers. TCRdb reprocessed the 5' RACE reads, with one entry per CDR3 protein and no DNA. In total, the table holds 150,000 to 180,000 distinct CDR3 sequences. Sequencing was performed on blood T cells: a sorted CD56 or NKG2C T cell subset, CD4+ or CD8+ T cells, or bulk PBMC T cells (not recorded which). Receptor source: a woman in her forties or fifties in good health.

The rearrangement links TRBV12-3 or TRBV12-4 to TRBJ2-1. The CDR3 length is 15 residues. This CDR3 is CASSFVTSFHNEQFF.

The CDR3 sequence: CASSSPPDQNFDTQYF. This chain links TRBV5-1 with TRBJ2-3; the TCRdb call, TRBD2, lacks DNA for checking. CDR1 and CDR2 (germline): SGHRS, YFSETQ. This CDR3 comprises 16 residues. Full variable domain (remainder filled in from reference TRBV5-1 and TRBJ2-3): KAGVTQTPRYLIKTRGQQVTLSCSPISGHRSVSWYQQTPGQGLQFLFEYFSETQRNKGNFPGRFSGRQFSNSRSEMNVSTLELGDSALYLCASSSPPDQNFDTQYFGPGTRLTVL.

The chain joins TRBV3-1 to TRBJ1-1; the D call of TRBD1 rests on TCRdb alone, since no DNA is present to check it. The CDR3 contains 17 residues. CDR1 and CDR2 (germline): LGHDT, YNNKEL (reference sequence). The CDR3 sequence is CASSAPRGRQGACEAFF.

The chain recombines TRBV2 with TRBJ2-5; TCRdb lists TRBD2, though no DNA is available to test this call. The CDR3 is 15 amino acids. Germline V lookup: CDR1 SNHLY, CDR2 FYNNEI. The CDR3 sequence: CASSASSGAQETQYF.

The chain combines TRBV20-1 with TRBJ2-3; TCRdb picks TRBD2, but there is no DNA to check that call. CDR1 DFQATT and CDR2 SNEGSKA come from the germline V gene (reference sequence). The CDR3 has 14 amino acids. The CDR3 region is CSASDSGGADTQYF.

The chain carries TRBV24-1 and TRBJ1-1; the TCRdb D gene call, TRBD1, has no DNA to confirm it. This CDR3 has 13 amino acids. Germline CDR1 and CDR2: KGHDR and SFDVKD. CDR3 loop: CATTDRTNTEAFF.

This sequence joins TRBV14 and TRBJ2-1; the D call of TRBD2 rests on TCRdb alone, since no DNA is present to check it. Per germline, CDR1 SGHDN and CDR2 FVKESK. The CDR3 spans 17 residues. The CDR3 here is CASSQEVPAETDNEQFF.

V and J are TRBV24-1 and TRBJ2-1; TCRdb returns TRBD1, unconfirmable since there is no DNA. CDR3 length: 12 amino acids. CDR1 and CDR2 from the germline V gene are KGHDR and SFDVKD. CDR3 amino acids: CANRQTYNEQFF.

The chain is built from TRBV29-1 and TRBJ2-1; TCRdb indicates TRBD2, and absent DNA this call remains unverified. This CDR3 is 15 amino acids long. Germline-derived CDR1 and CDR2 are SQVTM and ANQGSEA. The CDR3 sequence is CSVVDPSGRRNEQFF.

The chain carries TRBV2 and TRBJ2-7; absent DNA, TCRdb's TRBD1 call cannot be checked. This CDR3 region has 15 residues. Germline V gives CDR1 SNHLY, CDR2 FYNNEI. CDR3 protein: CASSESPGTGDEQYF.